This T cell receptor beta chain was sequenced in a study of Graves' ophthalmopathy and Graves' hyperthyroidism. Study-wide results and caveats: Ophthalmopathy progression cases were predicted by the model with about 70% sensitivity and approximately 76% specificity. Most thyroid clonotypes with frequency above 0.001 were detected in blood too.

On this clonotype: Its matching antigen is unknown.

The authors amplified TCR beta CDR3 regions from RNA transcripts. The first round was an RT-PCR with HTBI primers, and the second round was a multiplex PCR. TCRdb re-called the multiplex PCR reads with MiXCR, one entry per CDR3 protein. The repertoire holds about 15,000 distinct CDR3 sequences, with about 43% as singletons. Trimming took off 8 bases at V and 4 bases at J, with 15 bases between the two ends. The CDR3 is 13 amino acids. Material for sequencing was peripheral blood. The TCR comes from a middle-aged woman with stable Graves' hyperthyroidism. V gene TRBV12-3 or TRBV12-4 combines with J gene TRBJ2-7; D may match TRBD1 or TRBD2 (6 bases each). CDR3 nucleotides: TGTGCCAGCCGCCGGGGGCAAAGTTACGAGCAGTACTTC. Translating it yields CASRRGQSYEQYF.